This entry describes one T cell receptor (beta chain). These data are taken from a study of blood T cell repertoires in COVID-19. About the research overall: Samples came from the United States, Italy and Spain, spanning acute and convalescent COVID-19. The cDNA or gDNA used as material had been derived from T cells, B-cell-depleted T cells, or PBMCs.

The authors' processing: Reference gene primer amplification yielded estimated nucleated cell counts. TCRdb keeps only in-frame clones here, not all; method: immunoSEQ multiplex PCR. V, J and clone size are taken as reported in that table, and D and trimming were inferred from the DNA itself. Of 300,000 to 400,000 clones listed, more than 85% are singletons. CDR1 SGHDN and CDR2 FVKESK come from the germline V gene. Between the trimmed V and J ends, which lost 2 bases and 6 bases, there was a span of 11 bases. The CDR3 runs to 13 residues. This receptor was taken from a human donor in a cohort sampled during active COVID-19. V is TRBV14 and J is TRBJ2-7, with D unresolved. Specimen: peripheral blood. The CDR3 nucleotides are TGTGCCAGCAGCCAATATAGGAGTGGCGAGCAGTACTTC. Protein product: CASSQYRSGEQYF.